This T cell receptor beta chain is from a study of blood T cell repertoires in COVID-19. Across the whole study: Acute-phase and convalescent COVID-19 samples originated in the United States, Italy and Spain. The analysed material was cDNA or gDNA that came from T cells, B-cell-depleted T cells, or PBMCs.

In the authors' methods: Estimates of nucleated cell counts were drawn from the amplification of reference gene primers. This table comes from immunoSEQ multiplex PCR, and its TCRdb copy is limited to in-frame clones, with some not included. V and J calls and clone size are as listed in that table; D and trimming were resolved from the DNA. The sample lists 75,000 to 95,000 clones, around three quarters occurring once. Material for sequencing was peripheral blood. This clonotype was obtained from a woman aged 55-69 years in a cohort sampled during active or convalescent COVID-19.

Written as DNA, the CDR3 is TGTGCCAGCAGCCATGGAGAGGCAGGCTACACCTTC. Amino acids: CASSHGEAGYTF. The chain has TRBV3-1 (or the pseudogene TRBV3-2) and TRBJ1-2; D uncertain. This CDR3 is built from 12 residues. CDR1 is LGHDT and CDR2 is YNNKEL in the germline V gene (reference sequence). Trimming pared 3 bases from V and 8 bases from J, leaving 10 bases between.